This T cell receptor (beta chain) was found in a study of T-cell reconstitution after alpha-beta-depleted transplantation in children. Unique molecular identifiers were incorporated when the TCRbeta library was constructed. In TCRdb, the PCR reads were re-called with MiXCR into one record per CDR3 protein. The sample holds roughly 500,000 distinct CDR3 sequences, about 30% seen once. A note on this clonotype: An end of the junction does not agree with germline; a read error may underlie this.

Germline lookup yields CDR1 MGHDK and CDR2 SYGVNS. The CDR3 length is 16 residues. Sample: PBMCs from the stem cell graft donor, taken from the stem cell graft. The chain recombines TRBV25-1 with TRBJ2-3; D tentatively reads TRBD1 or TRBD2 (5 bases each). This clonotype was sampled from a human donor who donated a stem cell graft to a child with aplastic anemia. In DNA, the CDR3 is TGTGCCAGCGGGAGATGGGACGGGGACCTCACAGATACGCATTATTTT. Its protein is CASGRWDGDLTDTHYF.